The present TCR beta chain was sequenced within a study of neurological immune-mediated disorders. This CDR3 spans 15 amino acids. Trimming at V came to 5 bases and at J to 5 bases, leaving 12 bases not matched to a gene. Germline V gives CDR1 DFQATT, CDR2 SNEGSKA (reference sequence). TCRdb re-called the 5' RACE reads through MiXCR, storing one row per CDR3 protein. The sample holds some 38,000 distinct CDR3 sequences, 13% to 15% seen once. This clonotype was observed at least ten times. This rearrangement joins TRBV20-1 to TRBJ2-5, with 9 bases that match TRBD1. The clonotype originates from a woman between 50 and 59 years old with HTLV-1-associated myelopathy (HAM/TSP). Sequenced input: PBMCs. CDR3: CSAGEIQGATETQYF. CDR3 DNA: TGCAGTGCTGGTGAAATACAGGGGGCAACGGAGACCCAGTACTTC.